The rows below give T cell receptor beta chains drawn from one sample of a study of neurological immune-mediated disorders. MiXCR, run by TCRdb on the 5' RACE reads, gives a single entry per CDR3 protein. The sample lists about 65,000 distinct CDR3 sequences; over 4% were seen once. Specimen: PBMCs. The source of these receptors is a man aged 50 to 59 with multiple sclerosis. The CDR3 runs from the conserved cysteine through the conserved F or W. A D gene is named only where the DNA matches it firmly. Clone size is not always given. Where it is, it says once, few, many or a class for expanded clones.

D: TRBD2; J: TRBJ2-7; V: TRBV5-1; length: 17; size: .; CDR3: CASTSSNLAGAGGEQYF; DNA: TGCGCCAGCACCTCCTCTAATCTAGCGGGGGCAGGTGGCGAGCAGTACTTC
D: TRBD1; J: TRBJ2-4; V: TRBV12-3/TRBV12-4; length: 13; size: many; CDR3: CASRIQGADIQYF; DNA: TGTGCCAGCAGAATACAGGGGGCTGACATTCAGTACTTC
D: .; J: TRBJ1-5; V: TRBV6-2/TRBV6-3; length: 14; size: many; CDR3: CASSYGQVGQPQHF; DNA: TGTGCCAGCAGTTACGGGCAGGTTGGTCAGCCCCAGCATTTT
D: TRBD1; J: TRBJ1-1; V: TRBV5-1; length: 15; size: few; CDR3: CASRDGTGGNTEAFF; DNA: TGCGCCAGCAGGGACGGGACAGGGGGTAACACTGAAGCTTTCTTT
D: .; J: TRBJ1-2; V: TRBV7-6; length: 15; size: .; CDR3: CASSPIMSANYGYTF; DNA: TGTGCCAGCAGCCCGATAATGAGCGCTAACTATGGCTACACCTTC
D: TRBD1; J: TRBJ2-3; V: TRBV27; length: 15; size: many; CDR3: CASGLGTGGGDTQYF; DNA: TGTGCCAGCGGGCTCGGGACAGGGGGTGGAGATACGCAGTATTTT
D: .; J: TRBJ1-1; V: TRBV7-9; length: 13; size: many; CDR3: CASSDQGNTEAFF; DNA: TGTGCCAGCAGCGACCAGGGGAACACTGAAGCTTTCTTT
D: .; J: TRBJ2-1; V: TRBV6-6; length: 15; size: many; CDR3: CASNGLTPSYNEQFF; DNA: TGTGCCAGCAACGGACTGACCCCTTCCTACAATGAGCAGTTCTTC
D: TRBD1; J: TRBJ1-1; V: TRBV5-1; length: 15; size: many; CDR3: CASSLGQGKATEAFF; DNA: TGCGCCAGCAGCTTAGGACAGGGGAAAGCCACTGAAGCTTTCTTT
D: TRBD2; J: TRBJ2-1; V: TRBV11-2; length: 15; size: .; CDR3: CASSFSGGGYNEQFF; DNA: TGTGCCAGCAGCTTTAGCGGGGGGGGTTACAATGAGCAGTTCTTC
D: .; J: TRBJ1-3; V: TRBV28; length: 17; size: many; CDR3: CASSLTISAVNGNTIYF; DNA: TGTGCCAGCAGTCTCACAATCTCGGCTGTTAATGGAAACACCATATATTTT
D: .; J: TRBJ2-3; V: TRBV21-1; length: 19; size: many; CDR3: CASATRDRGVLTPTDTQYF; DNA: TGTGCCAGCGCCACAAGGGACAGGGGGGTACTCACACCCACAGATACGCAGTATTTT
D: .; J: TRBJ1-4; V: TRBV20-1; length: 14; size: many; CDR3: CSARPRELVEKLFF; DNA: TGCAGTGCTAGGCCCAGGGAGTTGGTTGAAAAACTGTTTTTT
D: TRBD1; J: TRBJ2-1; V: TRBV20-1; length: 12; size: .; CDR3: CSARGTVLEQFF; DNA: TGCAGTGCTAGGGGGACAGTCCTTGAGCAGTTCTTC
D: .; J: TRBJ1-5; V: TRBV5-1; length: 13; size: many; CDR3: CASRRDSNQPQHF; DNA: TGCGCCAGCAGGAGAGATAGCAATCAGCCCCAGCATTTT
D: TRBD1; J: TRBJ2-1; V: TRBV30; length: 13; size: many; CDR3: CAWTRGGGNEQFF; DNA: TGTGCCTGGACTCGAGGGGGCGGGAATGAGCAGTTCTTC
D: .; J: TRBJ1-1; V: TRBV12-3/TRBV12-4; length: 15; size: many; CDR3: CASSPVVGMNTEAFF; DNA: TGTGCCAGCAGCCCCGTTGTTGGAATGAACACTGAAGCTTTCTTT
D: .; J: TRBJ2-5; V: TRBV7-8; length: 16; size: many; CDR3: CASSLAGTWNQETQYF; DNA: TGTGCCAGCAGCTTAGCCGGCACCTGGAACCAAGAGACCCAGTACTTC
D: .; J: TRBJ1-2; V: TRBV14; length: 14; size: many; CDR3: CASSQNRDLYGYTF; DNA: TGTGCCAGCAGCCAAAACCGGGACCTCTATGGCTACACCTTC
D: .; J: TRBJ2-2; V: TRBV6-1; length: 15; size: many; CDR3: CASSEFQMNTGELFF; DNA: TGTGCCAGCAGTGAATTTCAGATGAACACCGGGGAGCTGTTTTTT
D: TRBD1; J: TRBJ1-1; V: TRBV12-3/TRBV12-4; length: 16; size: many; CDR3: CASSSPPRRGPFRAFF; DNA: TGTGCCAGCAGTTCCCCTCCCCGCAGGGGGCCCTTTAGGGCTTTCTTT
D: .; J: TRBJ2-1; V: TRBV4-1; length: 15; size: many; CDR3: CASSPGLISYNEQFF; DNA: TGCGCCAGCAGCCCCGGACTAATCTCCTACAATGAGCAGTTCTTC
D: .; J: TRBJ1-2; V: TRBV12-3/TRBV12-4; length: 14; size: many; CDR3: CASSLKDGTYGYTF; DNA: TGTGCCAGCAGTTTAAAGGACGGCACCTATGGCTACACCTTC
D: TRBD1; J: TRBJ1-2; V: TRBV9; length: 13; size: many; CDR3: CASSATGDYGYTF; DNA: TGTGCCAGCAGCGCGACAGGGGACTATGGCTACACCTTC
D: .; J: TRBJ2-4; V: TRBV6-1; length: 13; size: few; CDR3: CASREDRLNIQYF; DNA: TGTGCCAGCAGAGAGGACCGGCTAAACATTCAGTACTTC
D: .; J: TRBJ1-2; V: TRBV7-2; length: 15; size: many; CDR3: CASRRPLGKAYGYTF; DNA: TGTGCCAGCAGACGCCCTTTAGGGAAGGCCTATGGCTACACCTTC
D: TRBD1; J: TRBJ2-2; V: TRBV4-1; length: 16; size: many; CDR3: CASSHGQGPNTGELFF; DNA: TGCGCCAGCAGCCATGGACAGGGACCGAACACCGGGGAGCTGTTTTTT
D: .; J: TRBJ2-3; V: TRBV9; length: 12; size: many; CDR3: CASSVEGDTQYF; DNA: TGTGCCAGCAGCGTAGAAGGAGATACGCAGTATTTT
D: .; J: TRBJ1-5; V: TRBV12-3/TRBV12-4; length: 14; size: .; CDR3: CASSLGPHNQPQNF; DNA: TGTGCCAGCAGTTTGGGACCGCATAATCAGCCCCAGAATTTT
D: TRBD1; J: TRBJ1-1; V: TRBV15; length: 17; size: many; CDR3: CATSRVRNNRGPTEAFF; DNA: TGTGCCACCAGCAGAGTTAGAAATAACAGGGGGCCCACTGAAGCTTTCTTT
D: .; J: TRBJ2-5; V: TRBV7-2; length: 16; size: medium-sized; CDR3: CASSLELATNQETQYF; DNA: TGTGCCAGCAGCTTAGAGCTAGCCACTAACCAAGAGACCCAGTACTTC
D: .; J: TRBJ1-2; V: TRBV5-1; length: 15; size: many; CDR3: CASSRSQGSPYGYTF; DNA: TGCGCCAGCAGCCGATCACAGGGCTCACCCTATGGCTACACCTTC
D: .; J: TRBJ2-3; V: TRBV7-9; length: 11; size: many; CDR3: CASSSTDTQYF; DNA: TGTGCCAGCAGCTCAACAGATACGCAGTATTTT
D: .; J: TRBJ2-3; V: TRBV6-5; length: 16; size: many; CDR3: CASSYSGLERFAGQYF; DNA: TGTGCCAGCAGTTATTCGGGACTCGAACGCTTCGCCGGGCAGTATTTT
D: TRBD2; J: TRBJ2-1; V: TRBV7-2; length: 15; size: many; CDR3: CASLPTSGGNNEQFF; DNA: TGTGCCAGCCTTCCGACTAGCGGGGGGAACAATGAGCAGTTCTTC
D: .; J: TRBJ1-5; V: TRBV5-6; length: 14; size: many; CDR3: CASSLQGRNQPQHF; DNA: TGTGCCAGCAGCTTACAGGGCCGCAATCAGCCCCAGCATTTT
D: TRBD1; J: TRBJ1-5; V: TRBV28; length: 21; size: many; CDR3: CASSAHTGGAQKDYSNQPQHF; DNA: TGTGCCAGCAGTGCTCATACAGGGGGCGCCCAAAAAGACTATAGCAATCAGCCCCAGCATTTT
D: .; J: TRBJ2-1; V: TRBV7-6; length: 14; size: few; CDR3: CASSSPTDHNEQFF; DNA: TGTGCCAGCAGCTCCCCGACCGATCACAATGAGCAGTTCTTC
D: .; J: TRBJ2-3; V: TRBV20-1; length: 14; size: many; CDR3: CSAKGDGNTDTQYF; DNA: TGCAGTGCTAAAGGGGACGGCAACACAGATACGCAGTATTTT
D: TRBD1; J: TRBJ2-2; V: TRBV5-1; length: 15; size: many; CDR3: CASSFLGTDTGELFF; DNA: TGCGCCAGCAGCTTCCTTGGGACAGACACCGGGGAGCTGTTTTTT
D: TRBD1; J: TRBJ1-1; V: TRBV20-1; length: 14; size: few; CDR3: CSAPTGGPNTEAFF; DNA: TGCAGTGCCCCGACAGGGGGCCCGAACACTGAAGCTTTCTTT
D: .; J: TRBJ1-1; V: TRBV11-2; length: 16; size: many; CDR3: CASSLYRGGTFTEAFF; DNA: TGTGCCAGCAGCTTATATAGGGGTGGGACGTTCACTGAAGCTTTCTTT
D: TRBD1; J: TRBJ1-1; V: TRBV27; length: 13; size: many; CDR3: CASRGTGRDEAFF; DNA: TGTGCCAGCAGGGGGACAGGCCGCGATGAAGCTTTCTTT
D: .; J: TRBJ2-3; V: TRBV24-1; length: 14; size: many; CDR3: CATSDSGAADTQYF; DNA: TGTGCCACCAGTGATTCAGGGGCTGCCGATACGCAGTATTTT
D: TRBD1; J: TRBJ2-1; V: TRBV6-1; length: 15; size: once; CDR3: CASYPKRTGNNEQFF; DNA: TGTGCCAGCTATCCGAAGAGGACAGGGAATAATGAGCAGTTCTTC
D: .; J: TRBJ2-4; V: TRBV28; length: 16; size: many; CDR3: CASRSPATRAKNIQYF; DNA: TGTGCCAGCAGGTCCCCAGCAACCAGAGCCAAAAACATTCAGTACTTC
D: .; J: TRBJ1-1; V: TRBV7-9; length: 20; size: many; CDR3: CASSLVRIGQGRYMNTEAFF; DNA: TGTGCCAGCAGCTTAGTAAGAATTGGCCAGGGGCGATACATGAACACTGAAGCTTTCTTT
D: TRBD2; J: TRBJ2-5; V: TRBV6-5; length: 16; size: many; CDR3: CASSTGLAGARETQYF; DNA: TGTGCCAGCAGTACGGGACTAGCGGGGGCGAGGGAGACCCAGTACTTC
D: .; J: TRBJ2-1; V: TRBV7-9; length: 13; size: many; CDR3: CASSPRSYNEQFF; DNA: TGTGCCAGCAGCCCTCGGTCTTACAATGAGCAGTTCTTC
D: .; J: TRBJ2-3; V: TRBV5-6; length: 15; size: many; CDR3: CASSLEGVSTDTQYF; DNA: TGTGCCAGCAGCTTGGAGGGAGTAAGCACAGATACGCAGTATTTT